This record concerns one TCR beta chain sequence. No antigen is known for it. This entry is derived from a study of long-term antiretroviral therapy in people with HIV. Turning to the study itself: Initial samples were collected about a decade before the 2015 immediate-ART recommendation. Overall study findings and caveats: The study found narrower CDR3 length ranges in HIV repertoires than in controls. Information pertaining to ART adherence, viral resistance or therapeutic modifications was not obtained. Those clones which expanded before ART made up the dominant part of the repertoire at all time points.

CDR3 length: 15 residues. CDR1 is MNHEY, CDR2 SVGAGI, per germline. Between the trimmed V and J ends, which lost 4 bases and 2 bases, there was a span of 11 bases. Survey-level resolution applied to immunoSEQ assay v3.0. Some clones are missing from TCRdb's copy, which holds only in-frame ones; the method was immunoSEQ multiplex PCR. Of 16,000 or so clones in the sample, about 85% were seen once. This rearrangement joins TRBV6-5 to TRBJ2-2; D remains ambiguous. This sample comprised unsorted PBMCs, obtained 0.5 years after starting antiretroviral therapy. The receptor was derived from a woman between 40 and 55 years old with HIV. CDR3 in amino acids: CASSFRTVNTGELFF. CDR3 nucleotides: TGTGCCAGCAGTTTTAGGACGGTAAACACCGGGGAGCTGTTTTTT.